What follows describes a single T cell receptor beta chain. The data are from a study of PD-L1 blockade in urothelial cancer. Turning to the study itself: Beginning at some point between 2012 and 2014, patients received atezolizumab, given as 1,200 mg intravenously every 3 weeks.

Clones were read by immunoSEQ multiplex PCR, and TCRdb kept only the in-frame ones, dropping some. The sample holds 35,000 to 50,000 clones, approximately 77% seen once. This CDR3 is 16 amino acids long. CDR1 is SGHNT, CDR2 YYREEE, per germline (reference sequence). The ends lost 2 bases at V and 5 bases at J; junction bases unmatched: 10. This sequence joins TRBV5-4 and TRBJ2-5; 9 bases line up with TRBD2. This TCR was recovered from a man between 70 and 80 years old with urothelial cancer. The material sequenced was PBMCs, taken around atezolizumab (anti-PD-L1) treatment. CDR3 coding DNA: TGTGCCAGCAGCTTATTTACCGGGACTAGCTTGGAGACCCAGTACTTC. Its translation: CASSLFTGTSLETQYF.